Below, 14 T cell receptor beta chains from the same sample are listed, as sequenced in a study of blood T cell repertoires in COVID-19. TCRdb keeps only in-frame clones here, not all; method: immunoSEQ multiplex PCR. The profile shows over 110,000 clones, over 75% of them singletons. Sequencing was done on a sample of PBMCs or T cells enriched from blood (not recorded which). All receptors come from a man aged 45 to 65 in a cohort exposed to, infected with or recovered from COVID-19 (not recorded which).

The chain combines TRBV5-1 with TRBJ2-7; a weak D match, TRBD1 (6 bases). V was clipped by 2 bases and J by 5 bases, with 11 bases between them. Germline V gene sequence: CDR1 SGHRS, CDR2 YFSETQ. The CDR3 covers 13 residues. As DNA, the CDR3 is TGCGCCAGCAGCTTCTTGGACAGCGACGAGCAGTACTTC. This gives the protein CASSFLDSDEQYF.

V usage is TRBV4-2 and J usage is TRBJ2-2; no definite D call. There are 14 residues in the CDR3. Trimming left V 3 bases short and J 5 bases short, with 10 bases between. CDR1 LGHNA and CDR2 YNFKEQ come from the germline V gene. The CDR3 DNA sequence: TGTGCCAGCAGCCAGGCGGAGCTAACCGGGGAGCTGTTTTTT. Encoded protein: CASSQAELTGELFF.

V usage is TRBV2 and J usage is TRBJ2-5; a weak D match, TRBD1 (6 bases). The CDR3 spans 13 residues. Trimming removed 6 bases from V and 1 base from J, with 9 bases in between. The germline V gene has CDR1 SNHLY and CDR2 FYNNEI. Here the CDR3 reads CASSGQLQETQYF. The DNA of the CDR3 is TGTGCCAGCAGCGGACAGCTCCAAGAGACCCAGTACTTC.

This clone was recorded once. The chain uses TRBV9 and TRBJ1-1; D unresolved. The germline CDR1 and CDR2 sequences are SGDLS and YYNGEE. Between the trimmed V and J ends, which lost 4 bases and 2 bases, there was a span of 15 bases. CDR3 size: 15 residues. The CDR3 nucleotides are TGTGCCAGCAGCTCCCTTATCACAGCCAACACTGAAGCTTTCTTT. As protein: CASSSLITANTEAFF. Looking up the rest from reference TRBV9 and TRBJ1-1 gives the full variable domain: DSGVTQTPKHLITATGQRVTLRCSPRSGDLSVYWYQQSLDQGLQFLIQYYNGEERAKGNILERFSAQQFPDLHSELNLSSLELGDSALYFCASSSLITANTEAFFGQGTRLTVV.

In its sample, this clone was seen once. The J gene is TRBJ1-4, the V gene TRBV19; tentative D call: TRBD1 (5 bases). Trimming shortened V by 3 bases and J by 3 bases, and 14 bases separated the two germline ends. CDR3 size: 16 residues. CDR1 LNHDA and CDR2 SQIVND come from the germline V gene (reference sequence). The CDR3 DNA reads as TGTGCCAGTAGTATGCGGGGCGGACTACCTAATGAAAAACTGTTTTTT. Translated, it gives CASSMRGGLPNEKLFF.

The genes are TRBV5-1 and TRBJ2-5; D perhaps matches TRBD1 (5 bases). The V gene lost 2 bases and the J gene lost 5 bases, with 16 bases spanning the gap. The CDR3 runs 15 residues. Germline CDR1 reads SGHRS; CDR2 reads YFSETQ. The chain's CDR3 is CASSFNSGSMETQYF. The CDR3 DNA is TGCGCCAGCAGCTTCAACTCAGGGTCGATGGAGACCCAGTACTTC.

The CDR3 DNA is TGTGCCAGCAGTACCCCGCTTAGCTATGAGCAGTTCTTC. It translates to CASSTPLSYEQFF. V and J are TRBV25-1 and TRBJ2-1; D ambiguous. V gave up 5 bases and J gave up 8 bases, with 13 bases separating them. The CDR3 length is 13 residues. Germline CDR1 reads MGHDK; CDR2 reads SYGVNS.

This chain connects TRBV18 to TRBJ1-2; tentative D call: TRBD1 (5 bases). CDR1 KGHSH and CDR2 LQKENI come from the germline V gene. CDR3 length: 15 residues. V lost 2 bases, J lost 7 bases, and 17 bases lay in between. The CDR3 protein is CASSPTGGKFVGYTF. The CDR3 DNA follows: TGTGCCAGCTCACCAACCGGGGGGAAGTTTGTTGGCTACACCTTC.

The chain combines TRBV7-2 with TRBJ2-1, with D tentatively TRBD2 (6 bases). The germline V gene has CDR1 SGHTA and CDR2 FQGNSA. This CDR3 is 14 amino acids long. Trimming stripped 5 bases from V and 1 base from J, with 9 bases between. CDR3 DNA sequence: TGTGCCAGCAGCCCGCGGGATTCCTACAATGAGCAGTTCTTC. It translates to CASSPRDSYNEQFF.

The J gene is TRBJ2-7, the V gene TRBV9, with 10 positions matching TRBD1. CDR3 size: 14 residues. V trimming: 0 bases; J trimming: 6 bases; junction bases outside the gene matches: 3. Germline V gene lookup returns CDR1 SGDLS and CDR2 YYNGEE. The CDR3 reads CASSVGTGGGEQYF. The CDR3 DNA sequence: TGTGCCAGCAGCGTAGGGACAGGGGGAGGCGAGCAGTACTTC.

The chain has TRBV10-2 and TRBJ2-3, with 11 bases lining up with TRBD2. Germline V gives CDR1 WSHSY, CDR2 SAAADI. The V gene end was trimmed by 3 bases and the J gene end by 6 bases; junction bases not matched to a gene: 8. The CDR3 loop spans 16 amino acids. Here the CDR3 DNA reads TGCGCCAGCAGTGATGGGCTAGCGGGAGGTGGGGATACGCAGTATTTT. This sequence encodes CASSDGLAGGGDTQYF.

The rearrangement uses TRBV7-2 and TRBJ1-1; TRBD1 is a possible D gene (6 bases). The germline V gene has CDR1 SGHTA and CDR2 FQGNSA. Trimming took off 5 bases at V and 4 bases at J, with 17 bases between the two ends. CDR3 length: 15 amino acids. The CDR3 protein is CASSRGGAQGTEAFF. In DNA, the CDR3 is TGTGCCAGCAGCCGGGGGGGGGCGCAGGGCACTGAAGCTTTCTTT.

This rearrangement joins TRBV29-1 to TRBJ2-1; perhaps TRBD1 as D (5 bases). Between the trimmed V and J ends, which lost 2 bases and 3 bases, there was a span of 14 bases. The CDR3 covers 15 residues. The V gene's germline CDR1 is SQVTM and CDR2 ANQGSEA. CDR3 bases: TGCAGCGTTGAATCGGACATACAGGTCTACAATGAGCAGTTCTTC. Protein product: CSVESDIQVYNEQFF.

This clone was counted once. CDR3 sequence reads: CASSPTGTGYYEQYF. CDR3 coding DNA: TGTGCCAGCAGCCCCACTGGGACTGGCTACTACGAGCAGTACTTC. The V gene is TRBV7-8, the J gene TRBJ2-7; D may be TRBD2 (6 bases). V lost 5 bases to trimming and J lost 3 bases, with 17 bases between them. The CDR3 totals 15 residues. Per the germline V gene, CDR1 is SGHVS and CDR2 is FQNEAQ.